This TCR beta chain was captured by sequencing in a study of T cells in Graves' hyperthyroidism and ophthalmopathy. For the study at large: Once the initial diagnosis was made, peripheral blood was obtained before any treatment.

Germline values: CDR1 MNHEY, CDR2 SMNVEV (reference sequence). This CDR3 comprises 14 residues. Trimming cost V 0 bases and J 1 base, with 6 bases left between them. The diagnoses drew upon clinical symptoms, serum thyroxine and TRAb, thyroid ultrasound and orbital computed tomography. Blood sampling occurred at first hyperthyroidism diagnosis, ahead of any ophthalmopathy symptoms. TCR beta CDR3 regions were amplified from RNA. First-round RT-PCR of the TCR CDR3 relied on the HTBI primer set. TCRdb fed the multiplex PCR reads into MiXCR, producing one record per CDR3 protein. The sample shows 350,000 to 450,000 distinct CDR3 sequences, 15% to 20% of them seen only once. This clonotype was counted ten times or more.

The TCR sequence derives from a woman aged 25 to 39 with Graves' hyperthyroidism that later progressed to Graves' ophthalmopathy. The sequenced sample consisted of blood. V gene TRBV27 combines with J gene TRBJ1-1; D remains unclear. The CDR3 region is CASSLSTPNTEAFF. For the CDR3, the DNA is TGTGCCAGCAGTTTATCAACCCCGAACACTGAAGCTTTCTTT.